This is a list of T cell receptor beta chains from one sample in a study of T cell repertoires in cytomegalovirus infection. Using its own MiXCR run on the reads, TCRdb lists one record per CDR3 protein. The sample shows about 770,000 distinct CDR3 sequences, almost 30% of them seen only once. No antigens are known for them. The material sequenced was cultured CD8+ T cells from PBMCs, taken from culture after CMV antigen stimulation. The receptors originated from a human donor in good health (CMV status not recorded). Some clones in this sample may be carry-over from other donors' samples. Both conserved end residues are part of each CDR3. D genes are given only for firm matches. A row's size may be missing; if present it is once, few, many or a size class.

>.|TRBJ1-1|TRBV19|TRBD1
CASSTGGLSPTEAFF
TGTGCCAGTAGTACAGGGGGCCTTAGTCCCACTGAAGCTTTCTTT
>few|TRBJ1-1|TRBV4-1|.
CASSQDQQGPEAFF
TGCGCCAGCAGCCAAGATCAACAGGGACCTGAAGCTTTCTTT
>.|TRBJ1-1|TRBV7-8|.
CASSLWGGNMNTEAFF
TGTGCCAGCAGCTTATGGGGGGGGAACATGAACACTGAAGCTTTCTTT
>.|TRBJ2-6|TRBV7-3|TRBD1
CASSLWDRASGAKVLTF
TGTGCCAGCAGCTTATGGGACAGGGCGTCTGGGGCCAAAGTCCTGACTTTC
>.|TRBJ2-7|TRBV10-3|.
CAIRDTSYEQYF
TGTGCCATCAGGGACACATCCTACGAGCAGTACTTC
>many|TRBJ1-1|TRBV7-2|.
CASSLLGRTEAFF
TGTGCCAGCAGCTTACTTGGGCGGACTGAAGCTTTCTTT
>many|TRBJ1-1|TRBV6-4|.
CASSDTTNTEAFF
TGTGCCAGCAGTGACACTACGAACACTGAAGCTTTCTTT
>.|TRBJ1-5|TRBV5-5|TRBD1
CASSLFFGQGSNQPQHF
TGTGCCAGCAGCTTGTTTTTCGGACAGGGGAGCAATCAGCCCCAGCATTTT
>.|TRBJ2-3|TRBV6-6|TRBD2
CASRSTSGGYTDTQYF
TGTGCCAGCAGATCAACTAGCGGGGGCTACACAGATACGCAGTATTTT
>.|TRBJ2-7|TRBV20-1|.
CSAREATRGPSYEQYF
TGCAGTGCTAGAGAGGCGACGCGGGGGCCCTCCTACGAGCAGTACTTC
>.|TRBJ1-3|TRBV6-7|TRBD1
CASRGQSHGNTIYF
TGTGCCAGCAGGGGACAGTCCCACGGAAACACCATATATTTT
>.|TRBJ2-3|TRBV15|.
CATSRKRSDTQYF
TGTGCCACCAGCAGAAAGAGATCAGATACGCAGTATTTT
>.|TRBJ2-2|TRBV2|TRBD2
CASSGSIGRGRRKTNTGELFF
TGTGCCAGCAGTGGAAGCATTGGGAGGGGCCGCCGGAAGACGAACACCGGGGAGCTGTTTTTT
>.|TRBJ1-5|TRBV18|.
CASSPEGGRNQPQHF
TGTGCCAGCTCACCAGAGGGGGGACGGAATCAGCCCCAGCATTTT
>.|TRBJ2-5|TRBV27|.
CASSSSPAVQETQYF
TGTGCCAGCAGTTCCTCCCCAGCGGTACAAGAGACCCAGTACTTC
>once|TRBJ2-5|TRBV4-1|.
CASSQDRSPGETQYF
TGCGCCAGCAGCCAAGATAGGTCTCCGGGGGAGACCCAGTACTTC
>many|TRBJ2-1|TRBV7-2|.
CASSLAFEQFF
TGTGCCAGCAGCTTAGCCTTTGAGCAGTTCTTC
>.|TRBJ1-5|TRBV6-1|.
CASSEITGAGNQPQHF
TGTGCCAGCAGTGAAATCACGGGGGCAGGCAATCAGCCCCAGCATTTT
>.|TRBJ2-2|TRBV27|.
CASSSAGRRDYTGELFF
TGTGCCAGCAGTTCGGCAGGGCGCCGCGATTACACCGGGGAGCTGTTTTTT
>few|TRBJ2-7|TRBV29-1|TRBD1
CSVAGRDSGTYEQYF
TGCAGCGTTGCCGGACGGGACAGCGGAACCTACGAGCAGTACTTC
>.|TRBJ2-1|TRBV6-1|.
CASREPLRVYEQFF
TGTGCCAGCAGGGAACCCCTGAGAGTCTATGAGCAGTTCTTC
>few|TRBJ1-6|TRBV27|.
CASSLGTGSSYNSPLHF
TGTGCCAGCAGTTTAGGGACGGGGAGCTCCTATAATTCACCCCTCCACTTT
>.|TRBJ2-3|TRBV3-1|.
CASSPKGGGLLSTDTQYF
TGTGCCAGCAGTCCAAAGGGTGGCGGGTTACTAAGCACAGATACGCAGTATTTT
>.|TRBJ2-3|TRBV7-9|.
CASERLGGTTDTQYF
TGTGCCAGCGAAAGGCTTGGCGGGACCACAGATACGCAGTATTTT
>.|TRBJ2-3|TRBV7-6|TRBD2
CARSLSGGPSSTDTQYF
TGTGCCCGCAGCCTTAGCGGGGGGCCGTCCTCCACAGATACGCAGTATTTT
>.|TRBJ2-7|TRBV27|TRBD1
CASSPGTGTHEQYF
TGTGCCAGCAGTCCGGGGACAGGTACCCACGAGCAGTACTTC
>.|TRBJ2-3|TRBV4-1|.
CASSLKPSFPPTDTQYF
TGCGCCAGCAGCCTGAAGCCCAGCTTTCCCCCCACAGATACGCAGTATTTT
>.|TRBJ2-3|TRBV4-1|.
CASSSAEDTQYF
TGCGCCAGCAGCTCAGCAGAGGACACGCAGTATTTT
>.|TRBJ1-2|TRBV19|.
CASSRLTENYGYTF
TGTGCCAGTAGTCGATTAACGGAGAACTATGGCTACACCTTC
>.|TRBJ2-3|TRBV7-7|TRBD1
CASSSADRKDTQYF
TGTGCTAGCAGCTCCGCGGACAGGAAGGATACGCAGTATTTT
>.|TRBJ2-1|TRBV27|.
CASNLFGRGSLNEQFF
TGTGCCAGCAATTTATTTGGACGGGGGTCCCTCAATGAGCAGTTCTTC
>.|TRBJ2-5|TRBV7-3|TRBD1
CASSSDREKTQYF
TGTGCCAGCAGCTCGGACAGGGAAAAGACCCAGTACTTC
>many|TRBJ1-4|TRBV7-6|TRBD1
CASSNRQGTNEKLFF
TGTGCCAGCAGTAATCGACAGGGGACTAATGAAAAACTGTTTTTT
>.|TRBJ2-7|TRBV6-1|TRBD1
CASSKTGQLYEQYF
TGTGCCAGCAGCAAAACGGGACAGTTGTACGAGCAGTACTTC
>.|TRBJ1-2|TRBV12-3/TRBV12-4|.
CASKAPGPRGYTF
TGTGCCAGCAAAGCCCCAGGGCCGAGGGGCTACACCTTC
>few|TRBJ2-1|TRBV5-6|TRBD2
CASSLIRGVNHNEQFF
TGTGCCAGCAGCTTGATCCGGGGGGTAAACCACAATGAGCAGTTCTTC
>few|TRBJ1-6|TRBV4-2|.
CASSQGGDPSSYNSPLHF
TGTGCCAGCAGCCAAGGAGGGGATCCGAGCTCCTATAATTCACCCCTCCACTTT
>once|TRBJ1-4|TRBV19|.
CASSLDSYNEKLFF
TGTGCCAGTAGTTTGGACAGTTATAATGAAAAACTGTTTTTT
>.|TRBJ2-3|TRBV29-1|.
CSAPTESTDTQYF
TGCAGCGCTCCGACAGAAAGCACAGATACGCAGTATTTT
>few|TRBJ1-5|TRBV7-9|TRBD1
CASSVDRAGNQPQHF
TGTGCCAGCAGCGTGGACAGGGCCGGCAATCAGCCCCAGCATTTT
>few|TRBJ2-2|TRBV6-5|.
CASSYFSNTGELFF
TGTGCCAGCAGTTACTTCAGTAACACCGGGGAGCTGTTTTTT
>few|TRBJ2-5|TRBV6-5|.
CASMIIGWEETQYF
TGTGCCAGTATGATAATCGGGTGGGAAGAGACCCAGTACTTC
>.|TRBJ2-4|TRBV28|.
CASSLLGQLAKNIQYF
TGTGCCAGCAGTTTATTAGGTCAGCTAGCCAAAAACATTCAGTACTTC
>many|TRBJ2-5|TRBV7-7|.
CASSFRQETQYF
TGTGCTAGCAGCTTCCGGCAAGAGACCCAGTACTTC
>.|TRBJ2-5|TRBV12-3/TRBV12-4|.
CASSFARVGETQYF
TGTGCCAGCAGTTTCGCGAGGGTAGGGGAGACCCAGTACTTC
>few|TRBJ2-7|TRBV19|TRBD1
CASSYRDSTYEQYF
TGTGCCAGTAGTTATCGGGACAGCACCTACGAGCAGTACTTC
>.|TRBJ1-2|TRBV7-9|.
CASSLSDTTNYGYTF
TGTGCCAGCAGCTTATCGGACACGACTAACTATGGCTACACCTTC
>.|TRBJ1-1|TRBV4-3|.
CASSQDTGDTEAFF
TGCGCCAGCAGCCAAGATACGGGAGATACTGAAGCTTTCTTT
>few|TRBJ1-1|TRBV7-9|TRBD1
CASSLGIGQGAITEAFF
TGTGCCAGCAGCTTAGGTATCGGACAGGGGGCGATCACTGAAGCTTTCTTT
>.|TRBJ1-4|TRBV24-1|TRBD1
CATSGTGEREKLFF
TGTGCCACCAGTGGGACAGGGGAGCGTGAAAAACTGTTTTTT
>many|TRBJ1-1|TRBV19|.
CASSIGLMNTEAFF
TGTGCCAGTAGTATCGGGCTTATGAACACTGAAGCTTTCTTT
>few|TRBJ2-1|TRBV5-6|.
CASSLGVGYGEQFF
TGTGCCAGCAGCTTGGGCGTAGGCTACGGTGAGCAGTTCTTC